These 27 T cell receptor beta chains originate from one sample sequenced in a study of T cell repertoires in cytomegalovirus infection. TCRdb called the reads again in MiXCR, with one record for every CDR3 protein. The data show around 630,000 distinct CDR3 sequences, around 24% seen once. The source material was CD8+ T cells from PBMCs. The receptors originated from a human donor in good health (CMV status not recorded). Some clones in this sample may be carry-over from other donors' samples.

This clonotype came up a few times. The chain combines TRBV12-5 with TRBJ1-1, with 8 bases matching TRBD1. The CDR3 totals 14 residues. CDR1 and CDR2 from the germline V gene are LGHNT and FRNRAP. Germline trimming cut 7 bases from V and 4 bases from J; bases unmatched to any gene: 8. CDR3 sequence (DNA): TGTGCTAGTGATACGGACAGGGCGACCACTGAAGCTTTCTTT. Its protein is CASDTDRATTEAFF. The variable domain in full, completed from reference TRBV12-5 and TRBJ1-1, reads DARVTQTPRHKVTEMGQEVTMRCQPILGHNTVFWYRQTMMQGLELLAYFRNRAPLDDSGMPKDRFSAEMPDATLATLKIQPSEPRDSAVYFCASDTDRATTEAFFGQGTRLTVV.

The rearrangement joins TRBV6-2 or TRBV6-3 to TRBJ2-5; no reliable D call. The V end lost 7 bases, the J end lost 1 base, and 10 bases lay between the germline ends. The CDR3 spans 13 residues. The germline V gene has CDR1 MNHEY and CDR2 SVGEGT. The CDR3 bases are TGTGCCAGCAACTTGAGGACCCAAGAGACCCAGTACTTC. Residues: CASNLRTQETQYF.

In this sample, this clonotype turned up a few times. The chain combines TRBV2 with TRBJ2-7, with TRBD1 identical over 7 bases. Germline V lookup: CDR1 SNHLY, CDR2 FYNNEI. The length of the CDR3 is 16 residues. Trimming removed 0 bases from V and 6 bases from J; junction bases left unmatched: 11. CDR3 in amino acids: CASSEARTGPIGEQYF. CDR3 bases: TGTGCCAGCAGTGAAGCCCGGACAGGACCAATTGGCGAGCAGTACTTC.

V gene TRBV27 combines with J gene TRBJ2-1, with D unresolved. This CDR3 contains 15 residues. Germline V gives CDR1 MNHEY, CDR2 SMNVEV (reference sequence). V was cut by 6 bases and J by 9 bases, with 21 bases left in between. The CDR3 sequence: CASSPSIGPYPEQFF. CDR3 bases: TGTGCCAGCAGCCCCTCTATAGGTCCCTACCCTGAGCAGTTCTTC.

This clonotype was counted only a few times. The V gene is TRBV6-2 or TRBV6-3, the J gene TRBJ1-5, with a weak D call TRBD1 (6 bases). This CDR3 has 18 amino acids. Germline V gene lookup returns CDR1 MNHEY and CDR2 SVGEGT. V was clipped by 9 bases and J by 5 bases, with 29 bases between them. The CDR3 sequence: CASSPPWDIPNPYQPQHF. The DNA of the CDR3 is TGTGCCAGTAGCCCTCCCTGGGACATCCCAAACCCCTATCAGCCCCAGCATTTT.

The chain uses TRBV6-1 and TRBJ2-1; D not resolved. This CDR3 has 14 residues. V lost 4 bases to trimming and J lost 8 bases, with 15 bases between them. Germline values: CDR1 MNHNS, CDR2 SASEGT. CDR3 in amino acids: CASSAQPPSDEQFF. The CDR3 DNA follows: TGTGCCAGCAGTGCCCAACCCCCGAGCGATGAGCAGTTCTTC.

This clonotype was picked up a small number of times. The V call is TRBV14, the J call TRBJ2-3, with a tentative D call TRBD1 (6 bases). The V gene's germline CDR1 is SGHDN and CDR2 FVKESK. V was pared by 5 bases and J by 0 bases, with 12 bases between. This CDR3 contains 15 residues. The CDR3 spells CASSARGTSTDTQYF. The CDR3, as DNA: TGTGCCAGCAGCGCCCGTGGGACAAGCACAGATACGCAGTATTTT.

In this sample, this clonotype turned up many times. The chain uses TRBV6-1 and TRBJ2-5; D is undetermined. The CDR3 is 12 amino acids. Per the germline V gene, CDR1 is MNHNS and CDR2 is SASEGT. V lost 8 bases, J lost 3 bases, and 10 bases lay in between. The DNA of the CDR3 is TGTGCCAGCTGGGGTGGGGAAGAGACCCAGTACTTC. This sequence encodes CASWGGEETQYF.

This clonotype was seen ten or more times. The rearrangement uses TRBV7-8 and TRBJ2-1; 7 bases agree with TRBD1. The CDR3 is 14 residues long. The V gene end was trimmed by 8 bases and the J gene end by 3 bases; junction bases not matched to a gene: 7. Germline V gene data show CDR1 as SGHVS and CDR2 as FQNEAQ. The CDR3 region is CASGGQYFYNEQFF. CDR3 nucleotide sequence: TGTGCCAGCGGGGGACAGTACTTCTACAATGAGCAGTTCTTC. The full variable domain, in which reference TRBV7-8 and TRBJ2-1 provide the parts outside the CDR3, is GAGVSQSPRYKVAKRGQDVALRCDPISGHVSLFWYQQALGQGPEFLTYFQNEAQLDKSGLPSDRFFAERPEGSVSTLKIQRTQQEDSAVYLCASGGQYFYNEQFFGPGTRLTVL.

In its sample, this clonotype was seen a few times. This chain joins TRBV28 and TRBJ1-1, with D perhaps matching TRBD1 (5 bases). Trimming pared 3 bases from V and 2 bases from J, leaving 28 bases between. CDR1 is MDHEN, CDR2 SYDVKM, per germline. The CDR3 has 20 amino acids. The CDR3 is CASSFGRGFRLGQTNTEAFF. Here the CDR3 DNA reads TGTGCCAGCAGTTTCGGTCGCGGGTTCCGATTGGGGCAGACCAACACTGAAGCTTTCTTT.

This clonotype has a count of ten or more. This chain links TRBV7-8 with TRBJ2-5; D tentatively reads TRBD1 or TRBD2 (5 bases each). Germline CDR1 reads SGHVS; CDR2 reads FQNEAQ. Between the trimmed V and J ends, which lost 1 base and 5 bases, there was a span of 11 bases. This CDR3 spans 14 amino acids. For the CDR3, the DNA is TGTGCCAGCAGCTTAGGCGCAGGGACGGAGACCCAGTACTTC. This translates into CASSLGAGTETQYF. The full variable domain, with the rest looked up from reference TRBV7-8 and TRBJ2-5, is GAGVSQSPRYKVAKRGQDVALRCDPISGHVSLFWYQQALGQGPEFLTYFQNEAQLDKSGLPSDRFFAERPEGSVSTLKIQRTQQEDSAVYLCASSLGAGTETQYFGPGTRLLVL.

The chain has TRBV6-2 or TRBV6-3 and TRBJ1-1, with TRBD1 matching 8 bases. The CDR3 length is 12 residues. Per the germline V gene, CDR1 is MNHEY and CDR2 is SVGEGT. The V and J ends lost 7 bases and 6 bases, in that order; junction bases with no gene match: 4. CDR3 sequence reads: CASKQGAAEAFF. In DNA form, the CDR3 reads TGTGCCAGCAAGCAGGGGGCGGCTGAAGCTTTCTTT.

This clonotype was found many times. The chain joins TRBV7-6 to TRBJ2-1; 10 nucleotides align to TRBD1. The germline gives CDR1 SGHVS, CDR2 FNYEAQ. The CDR3 runs 15 residues. Trimming removed 5 bases from V and 2 bases from J; junction bases left unmatched: 3. CDR3 loop: CASSRDRGPYNEQFF. The DNA of the CDR3 is TGTGCCAGCAGCCGAGACAGGGGGCCCTACAATGAGCAGTTCTTC.

The V call is TRBV6-6, the J call TRBJ2-7, with TRBD1 as a possible D gene (6 bases). V gave up 2 bases and J gave up 3 bases, with 17 bases separating them. The CDR3 contains 16 residues. Germline CDR1 MNHNY, CDR2 SVGAGI (reference sequence). The CDR3 coding sequence is TGTGCCAGCAGTTACCCCACTGCCCGGGACAACTACGAGCAGTACGTC. It yields the protein CASSYPTARDNYEQYV.

Only a few counts were recorded for this clonotype. The chain has TRBV12-3 or TRBV12-4 and TRBJ2-7; 7 nucleotides line up with TRBD1. This CDR3 is 14 amino acids long. V lost 4 bases and J lost 2; bases outside the gene matches: 5. The CDR3 here is CASSYRDSTYEQYF. In nucleotides, the CDR3 is TGTGCCAGCAGTTACAGGGACAGCACCTACGAGCAGTACTTC.

This clonotype was seen more than once but under ten times. The chain joins TRBV15 to TRBJ2-5; D uncertain. V was trimmed by 1 base and J by 5 bases, leaving 11 bases between them. Germline-derived CDR1 and CDR2 are LNHNV and YYDKDF (reference sequence). This CDR3 spans 14 amino acids. Here the CDR3 reads CATSRGVGYETQYF. Here the CDR3 DNA reads TGTGCCACCAGCAGAGGGGTAGGCTACGAGACCCAGTACTTC.

This clonotype has ten or more counts. The chain couples TRBV7-9 to TRBJ2-1, with TRBD1 identical over 7 bases. This CDR3 is 19 amino acids long. V lost 2 bases and J lost 5; bases outside the gene matches: 18. CDR1 is SEHNR, CDR2 FQNEAQ, per germline (reference sequence). CDR3 sequence reads: CASSLKGAGGEGPHNEQFF. The CDR3 DNA reads as TGTGCCAGCAGCTTAAAGGGGGCCGGCGGCGAGGGACCCCACAATGAGCAGTTCTTC.

This clonotype was seen ten or more times. The chain carries TRBV7-6 and TRBJ2-1; 11 nucleotides line up with TRBD2. The germline gives CDR1 SGHVS, CDR2 FNYEAQ. V shed 8 bases, J shed 4 bases, and the junction held 13 bases outside the gene matches. The CDR3 is 17 amino acids. The CDR3 sequence: CASSSRRLAGGYNEQFF. The DNA for the CDR3 is TGTGCCAGCTCCTCCCGCCGGCTAGCGGGGGGATACAATGAGCAGTTCTTC.

This clonotype was observed at least ten times. The gene calls are TRBV7-2 and TRBJ2-3, with 11 bases fitting TRBD1. V dropped 7 bases and J dropped 5; count of bases not matched to a gene: 14. The CDR3 has 17 amino acids. Germline values: CDR1 SGHTA, CDR2 FQGNSA. The CDR3 is CASTSRVDRGLKDTQYF. In nucleotides, the CDR3 is TGTGCCAGCACCTCCCGGGTGGACAGGGGGCTTAAAGATACGCAGTATTTT.

The chain uses TRBV20-1 and TRBJ2-1; the D is unclear. Germline V gene sequence: CDR1 DFQATT, CDR2 SNEGSKA (reference sequence). Trimming cost V 2 bases and J 0 bases, with 5 bases left between them. The CDR3 consists of 13 residues. The CDR3 sequence is CSARLDSYNEQFF. The CDR3 coding sequence is TGCAGTGCTAGACTAGACTCCTACAATGAGCAGTTCTTC.

This clonotype was seen repeatedly, ten times or more. The gene calls are TRBV7-8 and TRBJ2-4, with 9 bases fitting TRBD2. CDR1 SGHVS and CDR2 FQNEAQ come from the germline V gene. This CDR3 comprises 19 residues. Losses at the gene ends were 5 bases for V and 0 bases for J; bases not matched to a gene: 14. CDR3 amino acids: CASSGLARAELLAKNIQYF. DNA for the CDR3: TGTGCCAGCAGCGGACTAGCGAGAGCAGAACTTCTAGCCAAAAACATTCAGTACTTC.

This clonotype was seen at least ten times. The V call is TRBV7-2, the J call TRBJ2-5; D is tentatively TRBD1 or TRBD2 (5 bases each). CDR3 length: 14 residues. Germline V lookup: CDR1 SGHTA, CDR2 FQGNSA. V was cut by 4 bases and J by 5 bases, with 14 bases left in between. Here the CDR3 reads CASSWDGLAETQYF. The DNA for the CDR3 is TGTGCCAGCAGCTGGGACGGCTTGGCTGAGACCCAGTACTTC.

The V and J genes are TRBV15 and TRBJ2-7; 10 positions agree with TRBD1. V dropped 1 base and J dropped 3; count of bases not matched to a gene: 15. This CDR3 contains 19 residues. CDR1 and CDR2 (germline): LNHNV, YYDKDF (reference sequence). In DNA, the CDR3 is TGTGCCACCAGCAGAGGAACTTCGTTCGGGACAGGGGTCAGCTACGAGCAGTACGTC. It codes for CATSRGTSFGTGVSYEQYV.

The V gene is TRBV5-1, the J gene TRBJ2-1; D is possibly TRBD1 (6 bases). CDR1 is SGHRS, CDR2 YFSETQ, per germline. This CDR3 has 16 residues. V lost 3 bases and J 2 bases, leaving 15 bases between the germline ends. CDR3 in amino acids: CASSSSGEGAYNEQFF. CDR3 sequence (DNA): TGCGCCAGCAGCTCCTCAGGGGAAGGGGCCTACAATGAGCAGTTCTTC.

The rearrangement joins TRBV6-2 or TRBV6-3 to TRBJ2-7; D might be TRBD1 (7 bases). Trimming left V 5 bases short and J 1 base short, with 15 bases between. The germline V gene has CDR1 MNHEY and CDR2 SVGEGT. The CDR3 consists of 15 residues. This chain's CDR3 is CASSPRGATSYEQYV. The CDR3 DNA follows: TGTGCCAGCAGTCCCAGGGGGGCGACGTCCTACGAGCAGTACGTC.

This clonotype appeared a few times. V usage is TRBV7-9 and J usage is TRBJ1-1, with D possibly TRBD1 on 5 matching bases. CDR3 length: 13 residues. V was clipped by 5 bases and J by 4 bases, with 11 bases between them. Looked up from germline, CDR1 is SEHNR and CDR2 is FQNEAQ (reference sequence). CDR3 nucleotides: TGTGCCAGCAGCCACTCGGGGGGCACTGAAGCTTTCTTT. This gives the protein CASSHSGGTEAFF.

The table lists this clonotype with a few counts. The V gene is TRBV15, the J gene TRBJ1-5; 8 bases match TRBD1. This CDR3 has 14 amino acids. The V gene end was trimmed by 3 bases and the J gene end by 6 bases; junction bases not matched to a gene: 4. Germline V gives CDR1 LNHNV, CDR2 YYDKDF (reference sequence). DNA for the CDR3: TGTGCCACCAGCAGGACAGGGGTCACTCAGCCCCAGCATTTT. Translation gives CATSRTGVTQPQHF.